Below, 29 T cell receptor beta chains from the same sample are listed, as sequenced in a study of Graves' ophthalmopathy and Graves' hyperthyroidism. The sequenced template was RNA, covering the TCR beta CDR3 region. First-round RT-PCR employed HTBI primers, with a second-round multiplex PCR after it. One entry per CDR3 protein results from TCRdb running MiXCR on the multiplex PCR reads. The data contain just over 400,000 distinct CDR3 sequences, under 25% of them singletons. The sample consisted of peripheral blood. Source of these receptors: a woman under 30 with stable Graves' hyperthyroidism.

This clonotype was counted only a few times. Compared with germline, one end of the junction differs, possibly owing to a read error. This rearrangement joins TRBV10-1 to TRBJ1-1; no reliable D call. Germline values: CDR1 WNHNN, CDR2 SYGVQD (reference sequence). This CDR3 has 13 amino acids. The CDR3 spells CASRDSARSEDFF. The CDR3 bases are TGCGCCAGCAGGGACTCGGCAAGGTCTGAAGATTTCTTT.

V gene TRBV20-1 combines with J gene TRBJ1-1; no clear D gene. Trimming left V 7 bases short and J 2 bases short, with 17 bases between. The CDR3 is 14 amino acids. Per the germline V gene, CDR1 is DFQATT and CDR2 is SNEGSKA (reference sequence). This CDR3 reads CSGHWSLLNTEAFF. The CDR3 DNA sequence: TGCAGTGGTCACTGGTCTCTTCTTAACACTGAAGCTTTCTTT.

This clonotype was counted many times. The rearrangement joins TRBV12-3 or TRBV12-4 to TRBJ2-7; D might be TRBD1 (6 bases). This CDR3 contains 14 residues. V was trimmed by 7 bases and J by 0 bases, leaving 13 bases between them. The CDR3 is CASTPGTSSYEQYF. CDR3 in DNA: TGTGCCAGCACCCCCGGGACATCCTCCTACGAGCAGTACTTC.

This clonotype was recorded at least ten times. V gene TRBV27 combines with J gene TRBJ1-6; maybe TRBD1 (5 bases). Trimming took off 3 bases at V and 8 bases at J, with 14 bases between the two ends. This CDR3 comprises 15 residues. Germline lookup yields CDR1 MNHEY and CDR2 SMNVEV (reference sequence). The CDR3 region is CASSLLQGYDSPLHF. The CDR3 nucleotides are TGTGCCAGCAGTTTGCTTCAGGGATACGATTCACCCCTCCACTTT.

This clonotype was found many times. The V gene is TRBV15, the J gene TRBJ2-5, with TRBD1 identical over 9 bases. The junction had 4 bases not matched to a gene; V was cut back by 0 bases and J by 2 bases. The CDR3 is made up of 16 amino acids. Germline V lookup: CDR1 LNHNV, CDR2 YYDKDF (reference sequence). The CDR3 region is CATSRDIGQGQETQYF. In DNA form, the CDR3 reads TGTGCCACCAGCAGAGATATAGGACAGGGGCAAGAGACCCAGTACTTC. The variable domain in full, completed from reference TRBV15 and TRBJ2-5, reads DAMVIQNPRYQVTQFGKPVTLSCSQTLNHNVMYWYQQKSSQAPKLLFHYYDKDFNNEADTPDNFQSRRPNTSFCFLDIRSPGLGDTAMYLCATSRDIGQGQETQYFGPGTRLLVL.

There are many counts of this clonotype. The V and J genes are TRBV15 and TRBJ1-2, with D perhaps matching TRBD1 (5 bases). Looked up from germline, CDR1 is LNHNV and CDR2 is YYDKDF (reference sequence). There are 13 residues in the CDR3. Trimming took off 3 bases at V and 7 bases at J, with 12 bases between the two ends. This CDR3 reads CATSSVTASGYTF. The CDR3 bases are TGTGCCACCAGCAGCGTGACAGCGTCTGGCTACACCTTC. The full variable domain, its missing parts supplied by reference TRBV15 and TRBJ1-2, is DAMVIQNPRYQVTQFGKPVTLSCSQTLNHNVMYWYQQKSSQAPKLLFHYYDKDFNNEADTPDNFQSRRPNTSFCFLDIRSPGLGDTAMYLCATSSVTASGYTFGSGTRLTVV.

This clonotype was observed at least ten times. The CDR3 nucleotides read TGTGCCAGCAGACTGGGACAGCTCTACGAGCAGTACTTC. The encoded protein is CASRLGQLYEQYF. The rearrangement uses TRBV6-2 or TRBV6-3 and TRBJ2-7, with 7 nucleotides matching TRBD1. V was clipped by 6 bases and J by 3 bases; unmatched bases: 5. This CDR3 spans 13 amino acids. Germline CDR1 reads MNHEY; CDR2 reads SVGEGT.

This clonotype has a count of ten or more. The chain joins TRBV7-8 to TRBJ1-2; the D gene is possibly TRBD1 (6 bases). The germline CDR1 and CDR2 sequences are SGHVS and FQNEAQ. V was shortened by 1 base and J by 2 bases, with 14 bases between the two germline ends. This CDR3 has 16 residues. In nucleotides, the CDR3 is TGTGCCAGCAGCTTAGTAGGGGGGCACGGGAACTATGGCTACACCTTC. It encodes CASSLVGGHGNYGYTF. Looking up the rest from reference TRBV7-8 and TRBJ1-2 gives the full variable domain: GAGVSQSPRYKVAKRGQDVALRCDPISGHVSLFWYQQALGQGPEFLTYFQNEAQLDKSGLPSDRFFAERPEGSVSTLKIQRTQQEDSAVYLCASSLVGGHGNYGYTFGSGTRLTVV.

There are a few counts of this clonotype. This chain connects TRBV18 to TRBJ2-7, with 7 positions matching TRBD2. Trimming at V came to 2 bases and at J to 5 bases, leaving 12 bases not matched to a gene. Looked up from germline, CDR1 is KGHSH and CDR2 is LQKENI. The CDR3 is made up of 16 amino acids. This chain's CDR3 is CASSPGLSGGFNEQYF. The CDR3 DNA reads TGTGCCAGCTCACCAGGGCTGTCGGGGGGATTCAACGAGCAGTACTTC.

V and J are TRBV6-1 and TRBJ1-5, with a possible D match to TRBD1 (6 bases). V lost 6 bases and J lost 0, with 15 bases in between. Germline loops: CDR1 MNHNS, CDR2 SASEGT. The CDR3 is 16 residues long. Here the CDR3 reads CASRDRNTPSNQPQHF. The CDR3 coding sequence is TGTGCCAGCAGGGACAGAAACACTCCTAGCAATCAGCCCCAGCATTTT.

This clonotype was counted ten times or more. The rearrangement uses TRBV7-6 and TRBJ2-5, with TRBD2 matching 10 bases. CDR1 SGHVS and CDR2 FNYEAQ come from the germline V gene. This CDR3 contains 14 residues. V gave up 6 bases and J gave up 7 bases; unmatched junction bases: 8. As DNA, the CDR3 is TGTGCCAGCAGGTCTAGCGGGAGATCTGGGACCCAGTACTTC. Amino acid sequence: CASRSSGRSGTQYF.

This clonotype appeared a few times. The V gene is TRBV20-1, the J gene TRBJ1-5; D is perhaps TRBD1 (5 bases). CDR3 length equals 13 residues. V was pared by 2 bases and J by 2 bases, with 7 bases between. The germline V gene has CDR1 DFQATT and CDR2 SNEGSKA (reference sequence). This CDR3 reads CSARRGGNQPQHF. CDR3 DNA sequence: TGCAGTGCTAGAAGAGGGGGCAATCAGCCCCAGCATTTT.

In this sample, this clonotype is medium-sized. V and J are TRBV2 and TRBJ1-1; 7 nucleotides agree with TRBD1. V lost 3 bases and J lost 0; bases outside the gene matches: 4. Per the germline V gene, CDR1 is SNHLY and CDR2 is FYNNEI. The CDR3 is made up of 15 amino acids. The DNA of the CDR3 is TGTGCCAGCAGTGACCCCGACAGGGTGAACACTGAAGCTTTCTTT. It is translated as CASSDPDRVNTEAFF.

This clonotype was seen many times. V usage is TRBV7-2 and J usage is TRBJ2-2; TRBD2 might be the D (6 bases). Trimming pared 5 bases from V and 1 base from J, leaving 14 bases between. Germline CDR1 and CDR2: SGHTA and FQGNSA. CDR3 length equals 16 residues. The DNA of the CDR3 is TGTGCCAGCAGCCCTCAGGGACTCTTGAACACCGGGGAGCTGTTTTTT. Protein sequence: CASSPQGLLNTGELFF.

This clonotype came up many times. The chain couples TRBV7-6 to TRBJ1-2; tentatively, D is TRBD1 (6 bases). With 2 bases removed from V and 8 bases from J, the gap between germline ends came to 21 bases. In germline, CDR1 is SGHVS, CDR2 FNYEAQ. The CDR3 is 16 amino acids. CDR3: CASSLSVGAPYVGYTF. Written as DNA, the CDR3 is TGTGCCAGCAGCTTAAGTGTGGGGGCCCCTTACGTAGGCTACACCTTC.

This clonotype was found many times. An end of the junction differs from the germline gene, which may be a read error. The gene calls are TRBV15 and TRBJ2-7, with D possibly being TRBD2 (6 bases). The CDR3 has 16 amino acids. Germline V gene lookup returns CDR1 LNHNV and CDR2 YYDKDF (reference sequence). This CDR3 reads CATSRNSGSGNRERYF. In nucleotides, the CDR3 is TGTGCCACCAGCAGAAATTCGGGTTCCGGGAATCGGGAGCGGTACTTC. Combining the CDR3 with reference TRBV15 and TRBJ2-7 gives the whole variable domain DAMVIQNPRYQVTQFGKPVTLSCSQTLNHNVMYWYQQKSSQAPKLLFHYYDKDFNNEADTPDNFQSRRPNTSFCFLDIRSPGLGDTAMYLCATSRNSGSGNRERYFGPGTRLTVT.

Ten or more counts support this clonotype. The chain has TRBV20-1 and TRBJ1-6, with TRBD1 identical over 7 bases. Germline CDR1 DFQATT, CDR2 SNEGSKA (reference sequence). The CDR3 extends over 14 amino acids. V shed 5 bases, J shed 5 bases, and the junction held 6 bases outside the gene matches. CDR3 region: CSASGTADNSPLHF. The CDR3 DNA follows: TGCAGTGCTTCCGGGACAGCCGATAATTCACCCCTCCACTTT.

This clonotype appeared many times. The chain carries TRBV19 and TRBJ1-2; a weak D match, TRBD1 (5 bases). CDR1 and CDR2 from the germline V gene are LNHDA and SQIVND (reference sequence). The CDR3 loop spans 12 amino acids. V lost 7 bases and J 6 bases, leaving 12 bases between the germline ends. This chain's CDR3 is CASTGTIDGYTF. CDR3 DNA sequence: TGTGCCAGTACCGGGACTATTGATGGCTACACCTTC.

Ten or more counts support this clonotype. The chain combines TRBV11-1 with TRBJ1-1, with TRBD1 as a possible D gene (6 bases). CDR3 length equals 16 residues. V was shortened by 5 bases and J by 3 bases, with 19 bases between the two germline ends. The germline CDR1 and CDR2 sequences are SGHAT and FQDESV (reference sequence). The CDR3: CASSPKWGAWDTEAFF. In nucleotides, the CDR3 is TGTGCCAGCAGCCCTAAATGGGGGGCCTGGGACACTGAAGCTTTCTTT.

The chain links TRBV7-9 to TRBJ2-7, with D unclear. CDR1 is SEHNR and CDR2 is FQNEAQ in the germline V gene (reference sequence). CDR3 length: 12 residues. Between the trimmed V and J ends, which lost 1 base and 6 bases, there was a span of 7 bases. CDR3 amino acids: CASSLEASEQYF. CDR3 bases: TGTGCCAGCAGCTTAGAGGCATCCGAGCAGTACTTC.

This clonotype was counted ten times or more. The chain links TRBV18 to TRBJ1-5, with D possibly being TRBD1 (5 bases). The germline CDR1 and CDR2 sequences are KGHSH and LQKENI. The CDR3 has 15 residues. The ends were cut back, 5 bases at V and 0 bases at J, with 11 bases in the middle. CDR3 coding DNA: TGTGCCAGCTCATCCTCAGGGTATAGCAATCAGCCCCAGCATTTT. Translated, it gives CASSSSGYSNQPQHF. The full variable domain, its missing parts supplied by reference TRBV18 and TRBJ1-5, is NAGVMQNPRHLVRRRGQEARLRCSPMKGHSHVYWYRQLPEEGLKFMVYLQKENIIDESGMPKERFSAEFPKEGPSILRIQQVVRGDSAAYFCASSSSGYSNQPQHFGDGTRLSIL.

There are a few counts of this clonotype. V gene TRBV6-1 combines with J gene TRBJ1-1; possible D gene TRBD1, 6 bases. V lost 7 bases and J 5 bases, leaving 14 bases between the germline ends. The germline CDR1 and CDR2 sequences are MNHNS and SASEGT. CDR3 length: 13 residues. The CDR3 DNA sequence: TGTGCCAGCACGTGGGGGCCCCTAACTGAAGCTTTCTTT. This gives the protein CASTWGPLTEAFF.

This clonotype was detected many times. V usage is TRBV11-2 and J usage is TRBJ1-1, with D possibly matching TRBD1 (5 bases). V lost 6 bases and J lost 4, with 15 bases in between. This CDR3 comprises 14 residues. Germline CDR1 SGHAT, CDR2 FQNNGV. The CDR3 coding sequence is TGTGCCAGCAGGCTTGGGGCTTGGGTCACTGAAGCTTTCTTT. Translation gives CASRLGAWVTEAFF.

This clonotype was counted many times. This rearrangement joins TRBV29-1 to TRBJ2-7, with D unresolved. Germline V gives CDR1 SQVTM, CDR2 ANQGSEA. This CDR3 spans 12 amino acids. Trimming removed 3 bases at V and 10 bases at J, with 16 bases between. CDR3 sequence (DNA): TGCAGCGTTGAGCCAGCGCAAGGCGAACAGTACTTC. Encoded protein: CSVEPAQGEQYF.

This clonotype occurred many times. The V gene is TRBV30, the J gene TRBJ1-1, with D unresolved. Germline loops: CDR1 GTSNPN, CDR2 SVGIG (reference sequence). Trimming left V 4 bases short and J 1 base short, with 10 bases between. The CDR3 has 13 residues. CDR3 in DNA: TGTGCCTGGACCCTGACGGAGAACACTGAAGCTTTCTTT. Translation gives CAWTLTENTEAFF.

This clonotype was seen a handful of times. The chain has TRBV7-3 and TRBJ2-3; D gene uncertain. In germline, CDR1 is SGHTA, CDR2 FQGTGA. This CDR3 is built from 14 residues. With 5 bases removed from V and 2 bases from J, the gap between germline ends came to 11 bases. CDR3 nucleotides: TGTGCCAGCAGCCCGGCGGCGACCACAGATACGCAGTATTTT. This codes for CASSPAATTDTQYF.

This clonotype was observed many times. This chain links TRBV10-3 with TRBJ2-7; 7 bases align to TRBD2. V gave up 3 bases and J gave up 3 bases; unmatched junction bases: 2. CDR3 length: 13 amino acids. From germline, CDR1 is ENHRY and CDR2 SYGVKD. The CDR3, as DNA: TGTGCCATCAGTGAAACGGGGGGCTACGAGCAGTACTTC. This gives the protein CAISETGGYEQYF.

The chain links TRBV6-1 to TRBJ2-7, with a weak D call TRBD2 (6 bases). The germline V and J ends were trimmed by 5 bases and 2 bases, with 16 bases remaining between them. Germline CDR1 is MNHNS and CDR2 is SASEGT. The CDR3 sequence is 15 residues long. CDR3 bases: TGTGCCAGCAGTCGCCGGGGAGGAGTGGCCTACGAGCAGTACTTC. Translating it yields CASSRRGGVAYEQYF.

The chain uses TRBV6-5 and TRBJ1-6; D gene ambiguous. V gave up 2 bases and J gave up 7 bases, with 15 bases separating them. This CDR3 is built from 16 residues. The germline gives CDR1 MNHEY, CDR2 SVGAGI. This CDR3 reads CASSYALPPSNSPLHF. In nucleotides, the CDR3 is TGTGCCAGCAGTTACGCCTTGCCCCCCTCGAATTCACCCCTCCACTTT.